A single sample is the source of the 12 T cell receptor beta chains below, sequenced in a study of blood T cell repertoires in COVID-19. Profiled with immunoSEQ multiplex PCR; TCRdb holds only in-frame clones, not every one. The sample includes about 50,000 clones, over 80% seen only once; the top ten take roughly 13%. Material for sequencing was peripheral blood. The receptor source for this set is a human donor with active COVID-19. The donor label of this sample is uncertain.

This clone has more than one count but fewer than ten. The chain joins TRBV7-9 to TRBJ1-2, with D possibly TRBD1 on 6 matching bases. Germline V gene sequence: CDR1 SEHNR, CDR2 FQNEAQ (reference sequence). V dropped 1 base and J dropped 6 bases, with 12 bases sitting between them. This CDR3 has 14 residues. The CDR3 sequence is CASSLESTGHGYTF. The CDR3 DNA follows: TGTGCCAGCAGCTTAGAGAGCACAGGGCATGGCTACACCTTC.

The V call is TRBV9, the J call TRBJ2-3, with 8 positions matching TRBD1. Trimming removed 3 bases from V and 2 bases from J; junction bases left unmatched: 5. The germline CDR1 and CDR2 sequences are SGDLS and YYNGEE. This CDR3 has 15 residues. CDR3 DNA: TGTGCCAGCAGCGACAGGGGGGTCTACACAGATACGCAGTATTTT. Translation: CASSDRGVYTDTQYF. The full variable domain, rest sourced from reference TRBV9 and TRBJ2-3, is DSGVTQTPKHLITATGQRVTLRCSPRSGDLSVYWYQQSLDQGLQFLIQYYNGEERAKGNILERFSAQQFPDLHSELNLSSLELGDSALYFCASSDRGVYTDTQYFGPGTRLTVL.

The rearrangement joins TRBV28 to TRBJ2-7; 7 bases map to TRBD2. V lost 3 bases, J lost 3 bases, and 2 bases stayed unmatched. Germline CDR1 is MDHEN and CDR2 is SYDVKM. This CDR3 region has 13 residues. CDR3 sequence: CASSLGGGYEQYF. The DNA for the CDR3 is TGTGCCAGCAGTTTGGGCGGGGGCTACGAGCAGTACTTC.

This clone was seen just once. V gene TRBV9 combines with J gene TRBJ2-3; 8 positions agree with TRBD2. The V gene's germline CDR1 is SGDLS and CDR2 YYNGEE. This CDR3 contains 16 residues. V shed 0 bases, J shed 2 bases, and the junction held 5 bases outside the gene matches. As DNA, the CDR3 is TGTGCCAGCAGCGTAGACAGCGGGGGAGACACAGATACGCAGTATTTT. Encoded protein: CASSVDSGGDTDTQYF.

This clone was counted once. The CDR3 is CASSLMLQTYNSPLHF. CDR3 nucleotide sequence: TGTGCCAGCAGCTTAATGTTACAGACGTATAATTCACCCCTCCACTTT. This chain links TRBV13 with TRBJ1-6; no reliable D call. CDR3 length: 16 residues. Trimming stripped 2 bases from V and 4 bases from J, with 12 bases between. Germline V gene sequence: CDR1 PRHDT, CDR2 FYEKMQ (reference sequence).

This clone was observed once. V and J are TRBV11-3 and TRBJ1-1; no clear D. Germline assignment: CDR1 SGHNT and CDR2 YENEEA. The V end lost 2 bases, the J end lost 4 bases, and 14 bases lay between the germline ends. CDR3 length: 15 residues. CDR3 region: CASSLYTITGTEAFF. DNA of the CDR3: TGTGCCAGCAGCTTATACACCATAACGGGCACTGAAGCTTTCTTT. The full variable domain, its missing parts supplied by reference TRBV11-3 and TRBJ1-1, is EAGVVQSPRYKIIEKKQPVAFWCNPISGHNTLYWYLQNLGQGPELLIRYENEEAVDDSQLPKDRFSAERLKGVDSTLKIQPAELGDSAVYLCASSLYTITGTEAFFGQGTRLTVV.

Concerning this clone itself: In the same sample, other DNA sequences code for this CDR3. The J gene is TRBJ2-1, the V gene TRBV19; D is possibly TRBD2 (5 bases). V was clipped by 5 bases and J by 4 bases, with 9 bases between them. CDR1 and CDR2 from the germline V gene are LNHDA and SQIVND (reference sequence). This CDR3 spans 13 amino acids. CDR3 sequence reads: CASSPRGYNEQFF. CDR3 coding DNA: TGTGCCAGTAGTCCCCGGGGATACAATGAGCAGTTCTTC. Complete variable domain (other parts from reference TRBV19 and TRBJ2-1): DGGITQSPKYLFRKEGQNVTLSCEQNLNHDAMYWYRQDPGQGLRLIYYSQIVNDFQKGDIAEGYSVSREKKESFPLTVTSAQKNPTAFYLCASSPRGYNEQFFGPGTRLTVL.

The V call is TRBV10-3, the J call TRBJ2-5; TRBD1 agrees at 7 bases. From germline, CDR1 is ENHRY and CDR2 SYGVKD. The CDR3 runs to 14 residues. J was trimmed by 2 bases and V by 1 base; bases with no gene match: 1. CDR3 sequence: CAISEWGQQETQYF. The CDR3 DNA reads TGTGCCATCAGTGAGTGGGGACAGCAAGAGACCCAGTACTTC.

The J gene is TRBJ2-7, the V gene TRBV21-1; the DNA was not used to check the table's D call, TRBD1. TRBV21-1 is a known pseudogene. CDR3 size: 18 residues. The CDR3 DNA reads as TGTGCCAGCAGCAAACCCGCAGGGGGCGGGTGCTGGGTCTACGAGCAGTACTTC. This sequence encodes CASSKPAGGGCWVYEQYF.

The rearrangement links TRBV15 to TRBJ2-7; 7 nucleotides match TRBD1. The CDR3 is 17 residues long. Germline CDR1 is LNHNV and CDR2 is YYDKDF (reference sequence). Germline trimming cut 1 base from V and 4 bases from J; bases unmatched to any gene: 13. The CDR3 spells CATSRAFDRAVGYEQYF. In DNA, the CDR3 is TGTGCCACCAGCAGAGCCTTCGACAGGGCAGTCGGATACGAGCAGTACTTC.

There are a few counts of this clone. The V gene is TRBV5-4, the J gene TRBJ1-2; 7 bases align to TRBD1. Trimming cost V 4 bases and J 6 bases; bases outside gene matches: 15. CDR1 is SGHNT and CDR2 is YYREEE in the germline V gene (reference sequence). The CDR3 covers 16 residues. The CDR3 coding sequence is TGTGCCAGCAGCCTAAAGCCAGGGGGAACCCACCATGGCTACACCTTC. It codes for CASSLKPGGTHHGYTF.

The chain combines TRBV12-3 or TRBV12-4 with TRBJ1-3; D gene unclear. V was cut by 2 bases and J by 3 bases, with 2 bases left in between. The CDR3 sequence is 12 residues long. CDR3 DNA sequence: TGTGCCAGCAGTTTACATGGAAACACCATATATTTT. This sequence encodes CASSLHGNTIYF.